This T cell receptor beta chain is drawn from a study of cytomegalovirus exposure and HLA in healthy donors. Study-wide background: The early release's HLA-typed donors yielded approximately 81 million unique TCRs. Study-level results: As a later analysis showed, several of the most significant clusters appeared to be linked to common viral pathogens. In a later analysis, the majority of CMV-associated beta chains seemingly showed HLA restriction. Testing in vitro showed a few CMV-associated chains specific for CMV antigens.

The PCR had 60 Vbeta and 13 Jbeta primers. TCRdb's copy holds only in-frame clones and misses some; the assay was immunoSEQ multiplex PCR. The sample has roughly 150,000 clones, 80% seen once. With respect to this clone: Its antigen is unknown.

The CDR3 is 13 residues long. V lost 2 bases and J 1 base, leaving 5 bases between the germline ends. Per germline, CDR1 WNHNN and CDR2 SYGVQD (reference sequence). This TCR came from a young man in good health and CMV-seropositive. The sample taken for sequencing was PBMCs. This chain links TRBV10-1 with TRBJ2-5, with TRBD1 as a possible D gene (5 bases). CDR3 loop: CASSEQGQETQYF. The CDR3 coding sequence is TGCGCCAGCAGTGAGCAGGGCCAAGAGACCCAGTACTTC.